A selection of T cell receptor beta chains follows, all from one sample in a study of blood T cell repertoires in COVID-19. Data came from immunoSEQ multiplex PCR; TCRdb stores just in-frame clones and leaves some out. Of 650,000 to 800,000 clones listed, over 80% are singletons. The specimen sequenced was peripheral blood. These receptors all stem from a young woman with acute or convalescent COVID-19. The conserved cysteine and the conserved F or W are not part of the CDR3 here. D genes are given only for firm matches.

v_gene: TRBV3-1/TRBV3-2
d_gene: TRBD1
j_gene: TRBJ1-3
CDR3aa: ASSPLRGLGNTIY

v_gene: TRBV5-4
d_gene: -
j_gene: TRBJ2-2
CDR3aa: ASSLAPYGGGELF

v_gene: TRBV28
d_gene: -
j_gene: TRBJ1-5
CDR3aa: ASNRRDNQPQH

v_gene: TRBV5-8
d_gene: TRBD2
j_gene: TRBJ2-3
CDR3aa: ASSPGTSGTDTQY

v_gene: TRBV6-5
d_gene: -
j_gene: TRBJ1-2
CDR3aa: ASSSATGRRGYT

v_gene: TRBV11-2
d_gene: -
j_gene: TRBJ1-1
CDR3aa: ASSLQGGTEAF

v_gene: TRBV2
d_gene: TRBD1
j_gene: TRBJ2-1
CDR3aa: ASSPDRDLSYNEQF

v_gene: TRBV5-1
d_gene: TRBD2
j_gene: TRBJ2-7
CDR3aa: ASSPGTSGDEQY

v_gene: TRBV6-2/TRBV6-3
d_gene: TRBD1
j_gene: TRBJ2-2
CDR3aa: ASSWDRGNTGELF

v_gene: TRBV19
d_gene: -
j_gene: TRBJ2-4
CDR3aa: ASSIVQGATTKNIQY

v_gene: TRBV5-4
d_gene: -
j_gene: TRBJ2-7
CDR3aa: ASSLELDSTYEQY

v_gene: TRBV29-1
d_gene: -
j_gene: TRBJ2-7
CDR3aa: SGTSGSGEQY

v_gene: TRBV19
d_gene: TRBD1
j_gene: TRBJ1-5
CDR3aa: ASSNGQGADQPQH